One and the same sample provided the 8 T cell receptor beta chains below, sequenced in a study of CD8 T cells in ankylosing spondylitis. TCRdb passed the 5' RACE reads through MiXCR, listing each CDR3 protein once. In the table there are 17,000 or so distinct CDR3 sequences, 7.5% to 9.5% of which are singletons. Material for sequencing was blood. These receptor sequences come from a male donor with ankylosing spondylitis or in good health (not recorded which).

This clonotype was recorded at least ten times. The V call is TRBV29-1, the J call TRBJ2-2; D gene uncertain. The germline V gene encodes CDR1 SQVTM and CDR2 ANQGSEA. The CDR3 extends over 16 amino acids. Trimming shortened V by 5 bases and J by 4 bases, and 20 bases separated the two germline ends. The DNA of the CDR3 is TGCAGCGTTCCTAAACCGATGTCTGAAGGCACCGGGGAGCTGTTTTTT. Residues: CSVPKPMSEGTGELFF.

At least ten counts were recorded for this clonotype. The V gene is TRBV12-3 or TRBV12-4, the J gene TRBJ2-7, with TRBD1 matching 9 bases. This CDR3 is built from 15 residues. Trimming took 6 bases from V and 0 from J; bases not matched to a gene: 6. CDR3 sequence reads: CASSKGQGNSYEQYF. CDR3 bases: TGTGCCAGCAGCAAGGGACAGGGAAACTCCTACGAGCAGTACTTC.

This clonotype was found many times. The gene calls are TRBV5-1 and TRBJ2-2; 7 bases fit TRBD2. V shed 0 bases and J 5 bases; nucleotides not matched to a gene: 7. This CDR3 is 16 amino acids long. The germline CDR1 and CDR2 sequences are SGHRS and YFSETQ. In DNA form, the CDR3 reads TGCGCCAGCAGCTTGGAGCGGGGAGTAAGGACCGGGGAGCTGTTTTTT. Translated: CASSLERGVRTGELFF.

V gene TRBV20-1 combines with J gene TRBJ2-1; tentatively, D is TRBD1 (5 bases). V dropped 0 bases and J dropped 3 bases, with 12 bases sitting between them. The CDR3 contains 15 residues. Germline lookup yields CDR1 DFQATT and CDR2 SNEGSKA (reference sequence). The DNA for the CDR3 is TGCAGTGCTAGAGAAGACAGCATTGACTACAATGAGCAGTTCTTC. Protein: CSAREDSIDYNEQFF.

This clonotype occurred many times. The chain employs TRBV20-1 and TRBJ2-1, with a possible D match to TRBD2 (6 bases). V was trimmed by 0 bases and J by 4 bases, leaving 13 bases between them. Germline V CDR1 and CDR2: DFQATT, SNEGSKA (reference sequence). The CDR3 totals 15 residues. The CDR3, as DNA: TGCAGTGCTAGAGATGCCCTAGCGCCTTACAATGAGCAGTTCTTC. Translation gives CSARDALAPYNEQFF.

The rearrangement uses TRBV4-2 and TRBJ2-1; maybe TRBD2 (5 bases). The length of the CDR3 is 15 residues. CDR1 LGHNA and CDR2 YNFKEQ come from the germline V gene. V lost 4 bases and J lost 4, with 14 bases in between. The CDR3 protein is CASSPGKGGYNEQFF. The CDR3 nucleotides read TGTGCCAGCAGCCCCGGTAAGGGCGGGTACAATGAGCAGTTCTTC.

This clonotype was seen many times. The chain couples TRBV12-3 or TRBV12-4 to TRBJ1-1; D gene uncertain. This CDR3 spans 15 amino acids. V shed 5 bases and J shed 6 bases, with 19 bases lying between them. For the CDR3, the DNA is TGTGCCAGCAGTCCCCAGTGGCGGCGTTTTTCTGAAGCTTTCTTT. It is translated as CASSPQWRRFSEAFF.

Remarks on this clonotype: This may be a read error, as it is one base from a much larger clone. The rearrangement joins TRBV5-1 to TRBJ1-1, with a tentative D call TRBD1 (5 bases). Trimming left V 2 bases short and J 5 bases short, with 16 bases between. The germline gives CDR1 SGHRS, CDR2 YFSETQ. The CDR3 has 15 residues. CDR3 nucleotides: TGCGCCAGCAGCTTAATGGACGGGGGAGGTACTGAAGCTTTCTTT. Translation gives CASSLMDGGGTEAFF.